This TCR beta chain was sequenced during a study of blood T cell repertoires in COVID-19. Study-wide context: Samples of COVID-19 (acute and convalescent) were obtained from the United States, Italy and Spain. PBMCs, B-cell-depleted T cells, or T cells provided the cDNA or gDNA that made up the material.

The CDR3 contains 14 residues. Germline assignment: CDR1 SQVTM and CDR2 ANQGSEA. Per the original data handling: Reference gene primer amplification gave estimated nucleated cell counts. Libraries were prepared by immunoSEQ multiplex PCR; TCRdb keeps only in-frame clonotypes and omits some of them. Clone size and the V and J calls come from that table; the DNA yielded D and trimming. The profile shows fewer than 65,000 clones, 85% of them singletons. J is TRBJ2-3 and V is TRBV29-1; TRBD1 aligns across 9 bases. The specimen was peripheral blood. This receptor was identified in a human donor in a cohort sampled during active COVID-19. DNA of the CDR3: TGCAGTATCACAGGGGGCGATTTATTAGATACGCAGTATTTT. As protein: CSITGGDLLDTQYF.